These T cell receptor beta chains were read from a single sample in a study of blood T cell repertoires in COVID-19. Sequencing used immunoSEQ multiplex PCR; TCRdb keeps in-frame clones, though not all of them. The sample has 390,000 or so clones, around 89% seen once. Specimen: peripheral blood. All receptors derive from a young man with active or convalescent COVID-19. Each CDR3 is given with its conserved first and last residue. The order of the fields is clone size, V gene, D gene, J gene, CDR3 DNA, CDR3 protein. D genes are given only for firm matches. Clone size is not always given. Where it is, it says once, few, many or a class for expanded clones.

>.|TRBV24-1|TRBD2|TRBJ2-7
TGTGCCACCAGTGATAGTCCCGGGACTAGCAGCGAGCAGTACTTC
CATSDSPGTSSEQYF
>.|TRBV6-5|.|TRBJ1-4
TGTGCCAGCAGCCGAGAGGGGGTTAGGATGTTTTTT
CASSREGVRMFF
>.|TRBV5-1|TRBD2|TRBJ2-1
TGCGCCAGCAGTCCGGGACTAGCGGGGCCCTTAGATGAGCAGTTCTTC
CASSPGLAGPLDEQFF
>.|TRBV7-2|TRBD1|TRBJ2-1
TGTGCCAGCAGCGCGACCCCAGGGGGCCTTTACAATGAGCAGTTCTTC
CASSATPGGLYNEQFF
>.|TRBV19|TRBD1|TRBJ1-2
TGTGCCAGTACCGCGGGGGTGTTGCGGGACAGGGACATGATTGGCTACACCTTC
CASTAGVLRDRDMIGYTF
>once|TRBV5-4|TRBD1|TRBJ1-2
TGTGCCAGCAGCAGCGGACAGGTCGGGAACTATGGCTACACCTTC
CASSSGQVGNYGYTF
>.|TRBV2|.|TRBJ1-1
TGTGCCAGTAGAGGTGGAGGGGCTCAGGTCACTGAAGCTTTCTTT
CASRGGGAQVTEAFF
>.|TRBV19|TRBD2|TRBJ2-1
TGTGCCAGTAGTATAGCTTCGGGCAAACTAGCGGGAGGAATCTACAATGAGCAGTTCTTC
CASSIASGKLAGGIYNEQFF
>.|TRBV19|.|TRBJ2-5
TGTGCCAGTAGTATTGGAGGGGGCGCAGAGACCCAGTACTTC
CASSIGGGAETQYF
>.|TRBV27|.|TRBJ1-1
TGTGCCAGCAGGGGGGGTCCCGAACTTGAAGCTTTCTTT
CASRGGPELEAFF
>.|TRBV28|TRBD1|TRBJ2-7
TGTGCCAGCAGTCCGGACAGGGGGGTTGAAAAGCAGTACTTC
CASSPDRGVEKQYF
>.|TRBV12-3/TRBV12-4|.|TRBJ2-4
TGTGCCAGCGGCGGACTAGCCAAAAACATTCAGTACTTC
CASGGLAKNIQYF
>.|TRBV7-9|.|TRBJ1-2
TGTGCCAGCAGCTTAGGTGAGGCCTATGGCTACACCTTC
CASSLGEAYGYTF
>.|TRBV5-6|TRBD1|TRBJ1-2
TGTGCCAGCAGCTTGGGGGGGACAGGGGTAACCTATGGCTACACCTTC
CASSLGGTGVTYGYTF
>once|TRBV6-5|.|TRBJ1-5
TGTGCCAGCAGTTATCTCCCCAGCAATCAGCCCCAGCATTTT
CASSYLPSNQPQHF
>.|TRBV5-1|.|TRBJ1-5
TGCGCCAGCAGCTGGGGGGAAGGTCAGCCCCAGCATTTT
CASSWGEGQPQHF
>.|TRBV9|.|TRBJ1-5
TGTGCCAGCAGCGAGATAGGGGATCAGCCCCAGCATTTT
CASSEIGDQPQHF
>.|TRBV7-2|.|TRBJ2-5
TGTGCCAGCAGCTTAGGGGCTCGGGAGACCCAGTACTTC
CASSLGARETQYF
>once|TRBV7-3|.|TRBJ1-5
TGTGCCAGCAGCTTACGGGGAAATCAGCCCCAGCATTTT
CASSLRGNQPQHF
>.|TRBV5-6|.|TRBJ2-2
TGTGCCAGCAGCAACCAGGGGCCCGGGGAGCTGTTTTTT
CASSNQGPGELFF
>.|TRBV27|.|TRBJ2-7
TGTGCCAGCAGTTTTGGACTCCAGCAGTACTTC
CASSFGLQQYF
>.|TRBV3-1/TRBV3-2|TRBD1|TRBJ1-6
TGTGCCAGCAGCCAGGACAGGGAAAGGGGGGATAATTCACCCCTCCACTTT
CASSQDRERGDNSPLHF
>.|TRBV7-6|TRBD2|TRBJ2-1
TGTGCCAGCAGCACACCTACTAGCGGGAGTTTTAATGAGCAGTTCTTC
CASSTPTSGSFNEQFF
>.|TRBV7-9|TRBD1|TRBJ1-5
TGTGCCAGCAGCCCAGGGGGCGGCGATCAGCCCCAGCATTTT
CASSPGGGDQPQHF
>once|TRBV7-9|TRBD1|TRBJ2-2
TGTGCCAGCAGCTCAAGGGACAGGGGGTACACCGGGGAGCTGTTTTTT
CASSSRDRGYTGELFF
>.|TRBV27|.|TRBJ1-2
TGTGCCAGCAGTTTAGTTCAGGGCAACTATGGCTACACCTTC
CASSLVQGNYGYTF
>.|TRBV28|TRBD1|TRBJ1-2
TGTGCCAGCAGTTTATCGGACAGGGTCAATGGCTACACCTTC
CASSLSDRVNGYTF